The TCR beta chain described here comes from a study of T cell repertoires in cytomegalovirus infection. For the study at large: Signatures in public TCR beta sequences pointed to both CMV infection and matching HLA type. Overall study results and limits: Clonotype analysis showed dominance of the ex vivo response by HLA-C-restricted CMV-specific TCR beta clonotypes. Carriers of CMV and the relevant HLA type were discriminated by public TCR beta frequency.

One entry per CDR3 protein results from TCRdb running MiXCR on the reads. The profile shows about 68,000 distinct CDR3 sequences, 22% of them singletons. Comment on this clonotype: Its specificity is unknown.

The germline V gene has CDR1 MDHEN and CDR2 SYDVKM. Trimming removed 7 bases at V and 0 bases at J, with 13 bases between. CDR3 length: 15 amino acids. The TCR was taken from a human donor in good health (CMV status not recorded). Some clones in this sample may be carry-over from other donors' samples. The chain couples TRBV28 to TRBJ1-3; a possible D gene is TRBD1 (5 bases). The source material was PBMCs, sequenced either directly or after in vitro stimulation (not recorded which). CDR3 sequence reads: CASIGEGRSGNTIYF. The CDR3 DNA reads TGTGCCAGCATTGGTGAGGGGCGCTCTGGAAACACCATATATTTT.